Shown below are 2 T cell receptor beta chains from a single sample sequenced in a study of regulatory T cells in long-lasting Graves disease. Time point in this sample: newly diagnosed GD, antithyroid drugs for less than 3 months. The authors made the TCR library using RNA they extracted from PBMCs. Relying on iRepertoire HTBI primers and Arm-PCR of CDR3 regions, the team built TCR beta libraries. TCRdb analysed the multiplex PCR reads with MiXCR anew, one entry per CDR3 protein. The data show some 220,000 distinct CDR3 sequences, with less than 20% seen just once and roughly 12% held by the top ten. These data were likewise used in another study, on T cells in Graves' hyperthyroidism and ophthalmopathy.

The sequencing used peripheral blood mononuclear cells (PBMCs), collected at new diagnosis, from a patient treated with antithyroid drugs. The receptors here all came from a woman in her thirties with Graves disease.

There are many counts of this clonotype. The genes are TRBV7-9 and TRBJ2-1, with 7 bases that match TRBD2. The trim removed 3 bases at V and 4 bases at J, leaving 3 bases unmatched. The germline CDR1 and CDR2 sequences are SEHNR and FQNEAQ (reference sequence). The CDR3 consists of 14 residues. The chain's CDR3 is CASSLGGGYNEQFF. The DNA for the CDR3 is TGTGCCAGCAGCTTGGGGGGGGGGTACAATGAGCAGTTCTTC.

This clonotype was found many times. The gene calls are TRBV12-3 or TRBV12-4 and TRBJ2-7; TRBD1 matches at 9 bases. Losses at the gene ends were 5 bases for V and 2 bases for J; bases not matched to a gene: 4. The CDR3 is made up of 14 amino acids. The CDR3 nucleotides are TGTGCCAGCAGTCGACAGGGGGGGGCCTACGAGCAGTACTTC. Its translation: CASSRQGGAYEQYF.